Below are 29 T cell receptor beta chains sequenced from a single sample in a study of OX40 agonist ivuxolimab in advanced cancers. TCRdb keeps only in-frame clones here, not all; method: immunoSEQ multiplex PCR. The data contain about 83,000 clones, 65% to 90% of them singletons. The sequencing here drew on CD4+ or CD8+ T cells sorted from blood, taken in a trial of the OX40 agonist ivuxolimab. The source is an adult with an advanced solid tumor such as melanoma, head and neck, liver or kidney cancer.

This chain connects TRBV18 to TRBJ2-5; the match to TRBD2 covers 7 bases. After removal of 5 bases from V and 1 base from J, the junction contained 1 base not matched to a gene. The CDR3 length is 13 residues. From germline, CDR1 is KGHSH and CDR2 LQKENI. This chain's CDR3 is CASSSSGQETQYF. The CDR3 region has the DNA TGTGCCAGCTCATCTAGCGGCCAAGAGACCCAGTACTTC. Drawing the rest from reference TRBV18 and TRBJ2-5, the complete variable domain is NAGVMQNPRHLVRRRGQEARLRCSPMKGHSHVYWYRQLPEEGLKFMVYLQKENIIDESGMPKERFSAEFPKEGPSILRIQQVVRGDSAAYFCASSSSGQETQYFGPGTRLLVL.

The V gene is TRBV19, the J gene TRBJ2-3; maybe TRBD2 (7 bases). From germline, CDR1 is LNHDA and CDR2 SQIVND (reference sequence). V dropped 0 bases and J dropped 0 bases, with 16 bases sitting between them. The CDR3 runs to 18 residues. The CDR3 is CASSIEGPKGGSTDTQYF. DNA for the CDR3: TGTGCCAGTAGTATAGAGGGACCCAAGGGGGGGAGCACAGATACGCAGTATTTT.

This chain links TRBV2 with TRBJ2-6; D gene ambiguous. There are 15 residues in the CDR3. The V end was cut by 3 bases, the J end by 0 bases, with 6 bases between. CDR1 SNHLY and CDR2 FYNNEI come from the germline V gene. The CDR3 nucleotides read TGTGCCAGCAGTGAGGCCTACTCTGGGGCCAACGTCCTGACTTTC. This codes for CASSEAYSGANVLTF.

In this sample, this clone turned up a few times. The V gene is TRBV18, the J gene TRBJ2-2; D is ambiguous. This CDR3 is built from 14 residues. The V gene's germline CDR1 is KGHSH and CDR2 LQKENI. V was shortened by 0 bases and J by 13 bases, with 15 bases between the two germline ends. CDR3 amino acids: CASSPPEIVKVLFF. The CDR3 DNA sequence: TGTGCCAGCTCACCACCCGAGATAGTTAAAGTGCTGTTTTTT.

The DNA of the CDR3 is TGTGCCAAAAACGCGGACAGGGGCACTGAAGCTTTCTTT. Translating it yields CAKNADRGTEAFF. The chain joins TRBV19 to TRBJ1-1; 9 bases map to TRBD1. This CDR3 region has 13 residues. The junction had 7 bases not matched to a gene; V was cut back by 10 bases and J by 4 bases. CDR1 and CDR2 from the germline V gene are LNHDA and SQIVND (reference sequence).

This clone was counted once. V usage is TRBV7-9 and J usage is TRBJ1-4; no clear D gene. The length of the CDR3 is 14 residues. Per germline, CDR1 SEHNR and CDR2 FQNEAQ (reference sequence). Trimming removed 3 bases at V and 6 bases at J, with 11 bases between. CDR3 nucleotides: TGTGCCAGCAGCTTCGCCTCGGGAGATGAAAAACTGTTTTTT. The encoded protein is CASSFASGDEKLFF. The full variable domain, its missing parts supplied by reference TRBV7-9 and TRBJ1-4, is DTGVSQNPRHKITKRGQNVTFRCDPISEHNRLYWYRQTLGQGPEFLTYFQNEAQLEKSRLLSDRFSAERPKGSFSTLEIQRTEQGDSAMYLCASSFASGDEKLFFGSGTQLSVL.

The chain couples TRBV6-4 to TRBJ1-1; 10 bases are a match to TRBD1. CDR1 and CDR2 (germline): MRHNA, SNTAGT. There are 18 residues in the CDR3. V lost 6 bases and J lost 4; bases outside the gene matches: 17. CDR3 sequence reads: CASRRHGRGQGLVTEAFF. CDR3 coding DNA: TGTGCCAGCAGGAGACACGGGAGGGGACAGGGGTTAGTCACTGAAGCTTTCTTT.

The V and J genes are TRBV4-3 and TRBJ1-1; the D is unclear. Germline-derived CDR1 and CDR2 are LGHNA and YSLEER. The V end was cut by 7 bases, the J end by 1 base, with 10 bases between. CDR3 size: 13 residues. CDR3 coding DNA: TGCGCCAGCACCAGAGAGGGGAACACTGAAGCTTTCTTT. Translated, it gives CASTREGNTEAFF.

Here the CDR3 DNA reads TGCAGCGTTGAATCGGGGTCAGGGGGCAGGGACGAGCAGTACTTC. Protein: CSVESGSGGRDEQYF. J is TRBJ2-7 and V is TRBV29-1, with 8 bases matching TRBD1. Germline CDR1 is SQVTM and CDR2 is ANQGSEA. The CDR3 totals 15 residues. The ends lost 2 bases at V and 5 bases at J; junction bases unmatched: 11.

V is TRBV10-3 and J is TRBJ2-6, with D possibly being TRBD2 (5 bases). The length of the CDR3 is 16 residues. Looked up from germline, CDR1 is ENHRY and CDR2 is SYGVKD. V lost 0 bases and J lost 1, with 7 bases in between. Here the CDR3 reads CAISESAGSGANVLTF. Written as DNA, the CDR3 is TGTGCCATCAGTGAGTCTGCGGGTTCTGGGGCCAACGTCCTGACTTTC.

J is TRBJ2-7 and V is TRBV4-3, with D unclear. The germline V gene encodes CDR1 LGHNA and CDR2 YSLEER. V was pared by 0 bases and J by 4 bases, with 10 bases between. CDR3 length: 14 residues. This CDR3 is CASSQDRSGYEQYF. CDR3 DNA: TGCGCCAGCAGCCAAGATCGGTCCGGATACGAGCAGTACTTC.

The genes are TRBV6-1 and TRBJ1-2; D perhaps matches TRBD1 (5 bases). With 3 bases removed from V and 4 bases from J, the gap between germline ends came to 15 bases. Germline lookup yields CDR1 MNHNS and CDR2 SASEGT. The CDR3 length is 15 residues. The CDR3 loop is CASSDGRGRAYGYTF. CDR3 nucleotide sequence: TGTGCCAGCAGTGACGGGCGGGGGAGGGCCTATGGCTACACCTTC.

This clone has only one observation. The V gene is TRBV6-5, the J gene TRBJ2-7, with 7 bases matching TRBD1. Germline lookup yields CDR1 MNHEY and CDR2 SVGAGI. The CDR3 loop spans 14 amino acids. Trimming at V came to 5 bases and at J to 4 bases, leaving 8 bases not matched to a gene. CDR3 residues: CASSVRDRDYEQYF. In DNA form, the CDR3 reads TGTGCCAGCAGTGTCCGGGACAGAGATTACGAGCAGTACTTC.

This chain uses TRBV13 with TRBJ1-3, with 7 nucleotides matching TRBD1. The CDR3 spans 19 residues. V was pared by 0 bases and J by 1 base, with 12 bases of the junction left unmatched. CDR1 PRHDT and CDR2 FYEKMQ come from the germline V gene (reference sequence). The CDR3 nucleotides read TGTGCCAGCAGCTTAGGAATTAGCAGGGGGACCATGTCTGGAAACACCATATATTTT. This encodes CASSLGISRGTMSGNTIYF.

V and J are TRBV4-3 and TRBJ2-1, with D maybe TRBD2 (5 bases). There are 16 residues in the CDR3. The germline V and J ends were trimmed by 0 bases and 2 bases, with 11 bases remaining between them. CDR1 and CDR2 (germline): LGHNA, YSLEER. Here the CDR3 reads CASSQDPGGPYNEQFF. CDR3 nucleotide sequence: TGCGCCAGCAGCCAAGATCCAGGAGGACCCTACAATGAGCAGTTCTTC.

This chain connects TRBV4-2 to TRBJ1-6; TRBD1 aligns across 8 bases. J lost 5 bases, V lost 5 bases, and 8 bases had no gene match. This CDR3 spans 16 amino acids. The germline V gene has CDR1 LGHNA and CDR2 YNFKEQ. CDR3 residues: CASSTGGAEDNSPLHF. The CDR3 DNA follows: TGTGCCAGCAGCACAGGGGGGGCGGAGGATAATTCACCCCTCCACTTT.

The J gene is TRBJ1-6, the V gene TRBV5-1, with TRBD1 matching over 9 bases. V lost 4 bases, J lost 8 bases, and 7 bases stayed unmatched. CDR1 is SGHRS and CDR2 is YFSETQ in the germline V gene. The CDR3 totals 15 residues. CDR3 residues: CASSPGQGTDSPLHF. CDR3 nucleotides: TGCGCCAGCAGCCCAGGACAGGGGACTGATTCACCCCTCCACTTT.

The J gene is TRBJ2-2, the V gene TRBV5-5, with D tentatively TRBD1 or TRBD2 (5 bases each). The CDR3 has 14 residues. Germline assignment: CDR1 SGHKS and CDR2 YYEKEE (reference sequence). V lost 1 base to trimming and J lost 6 bases, with 10 bases between them. In DNA form, the CDR3 reads TGTGCCAGCAGCTTGCAGGGAGAGGCCGGGGAGCTGTTTTTT. Protein product: CASSLQGEAGELFF. Full variable domain (remainder filled in from reference TRBV5-5 and TRBJ2-2): DAGVTQSPTHLIKTRGQQVTLRCSPISGHKSVSWYQQVLGQGPQFIFQYYEKEERGRGNFPDRFSARQFPNYSSELNVNALLLGDSALYLCASSLQGEAGELFFGEGSRLTVL.

V is TRBV5-1 and J is TRBJ1-1, with D unresolved. Germline V gene sequence: CDR1 SGHRS, CDR2 YFSETQ. Trimming cost V 0 bases and J 4 bases, with 7 bases left between them. The CDR3 runs 13 residues. CDR3 nucleotide sequence: TGCGCCAGCAGCTTGGCCTATGGCACTGAAGCTTTCTTT. Translation gives CASSLAYGTEAFF.

The chain carries TRBV10-3 and TRBJ2-2; D is unclear. The length of the CDR3 is 11 residues. V was pared by 8 bases and J by 3 bases, with 4 bases between. Germline-derived CDR1 and CDR2 are ENHRY and SYGVKD. The CDR3 is CAIGYTGELFF. CDR3 nucleotide sequence: TGTGCCATCGGCTACACCGGGGAGCTGTTTTTT.

The chain joins TRBV6-5 to TRBJ1-6, with 8 nucleotides matching TRBD1. The CDR3 has 14 residues. Germline V CDR1 and CDR2: MNHEY, SVGAGI. Trimming removed 5 bases from V and 10 bases from J; junction bases left unmatched: 7. This CDR3 reads CASSHRAGGSPLHF. The CDR3 DNA follows: TGTGCCAGCAGTCACAGGGCAGGGGGCTCACCCCTCCACTTT.

The chain uses TRBV15 and TRBJ1-5; D gene uncertain. Looked up from germline, CDR1 is LNHNV and CDR2 is YYDKDF (reference sequence). The CDR3 sequence is 14 residues long. Trimming shortened V by 2 bases and J by 7 bases, and 12 bases separated the two germline ends. CDR3 sequence reads: CATSRPSDMQPQHF. The DNA of the CDR3 is TGTGCCACCAGCAGACCATCCGACATGCAGCCCCAGCATTTT.

The chain carries TRBV9 and TRBJ2-7, with 9 bases that match TRBD2. Losses at the gene ends were 0 bases for V and 3 bases for J; bases not matched to a gene: 4. Germline CDR1 is SGDLS and CDR2 is YYNGEE. The CDR3 is made up of 15 amino acids. DNA of the CDR3: TGTGCCAGCAGCGTAGGCGGCGGGGGGGACTACGAGCAGTACTTC. Encoded protein: CASSVGGGGDYEQYF.

The V gene is TRBV7-3, the J gene TRBJ2-3, with 8 bases that match TRBD2. Germline V CDR1 and CDR2: SGHTA, FQGTGA. The CDR3 loop spans 13 amino acids. Losses at the gene ends were 9 bases for V and 3 bases for J; bases not matched to a gene: 5. CDR3: CARRAGGTDTQYF. The CDR3 region has the DNA TGTGCCAGGCGGGCGGGGGGTACAGATACGCAGTATTTT.

This chain joins TRBV7-8 and TRBJ2-7; D ambiguous. Trimming took 0 bases from V and 0 from J, leaving 9 bases between them. CDR3 size: 15 residues. The germline CDR1 and CDR2 sequences are SGHVS and FQNEAQ. Written as DNA, the CDR3 is TGTGCCAGCAGCTTAGCGGAAATGAGCTCCTACGAGCAGTACTTC. This codes for CASSLAEMSSYEQYF. The full variable domain, its missing parts supplied by reference TRBV7-8 and TRBJ2-7, is GAGVSQSPRYKVAKRGQDVALRCDPISGHVSLFWYQQALGQGPEFLTYFQNEAQLDKSGLPSDRFFAERPEGSVSTLKIQRTQQEDSAVYLCASSLAEMSSYEQYFGPGTRLTVT.

This rearrangement joins TRBV6-5 to TRBJ2-7, with D unresolved. Germline lookup yields CDR1 MNHEY and CDR2 SVGAGI. This CDR3 spans 14 amino acids. V shed 3 bases and J shed 0 bases, with 9 bases lying between them. In DNA, the CDR3 is TGTGCCAGCAGTTATTTAAGCCTCTCCTACGAGCAGTACTTC. Translation gives CASSYLSLSYEQYF.

The chain has TRBV5-1 and TRBJ2-1; 16 positions match TRBD2. V shed 4 bases and J 8 bases; nucleotides not matched to a gene: 12. Germline V gives CDR1 SGHRS, CDR2 YFSETQ. This CDR3 spans 18 amino acids. The CDR3 DNA sequence: TGCGCCAGCAGCCGCCAGGGGACTAGCGGGGGGGCCTCGGATGAGCAGTTCTTC. Residues: CASSRQGTSGGASDEQFF.

This clone was picked up a small number of times. The J gene is TRBJ1-1, the V gene TRBV30; D unresolved. The V gene lost 0 bases and the J gene lost 1 base, with 6 bases spanning the gap. Germline V gene data show CDR1 as GTSNPN and CDR2 as SVGIG (reference sequence). This CDR3 has 13 residues. The CDR3 DNA reads as TGTGCCTGGAGTGTAAGGGAGAACACTGAAGCTTTCTTT. Its protein is CAWSVRENTEAFF.

The V call is TRBV7-7, the J call TRBJ2-1, with 7 bases matching TRBD1. CDR3 size: 15 residues. CDR1 SSHAT and CDR2 FNYEAQ come from the germline V gene (reference sequence). Trimming took 1 base from V and 6 from J; bases not matched to a gene: 6. The chain's CDR3 is CASSLEGRGFNEQFF. CDR3 DNA: TGTGCCAGCAGCTTAGAGGGCAGGGGGTTCAATGAGCAGTTCTTC.